Listed here are 4 T cell receptor beta chains from one sample, sequenced in a study of OX40 agonist ivuxolimab in advanced cancers. Here immunoSEQ multiplex PCR was the method, and the copy in TCRdb shows in-frame clones only, minus some. Of around 10,000 clones listed, around four fifths are singletons. This specimen consisted of CD4+ or CD8+ T cells sorted from blood, obtained in a trial of the OX40 agonist ivuxolimab. Receptors originate from an adult with an advanced solid tumor such as melanoma, head and neck, liver or kidney cancer.

This chain joins TRBV13 and TRBJ2-1, with 11 nucleotides matching TRBD2. In germline, CDR1 is PRHDT, CDR2 FYEKMQ (reference sequence). This CDR3 is 17 amino acids long. J gave up 3 bases and V 5 bases, and 9 bases lay outside the gene matches. DNA of the CDR3: TGTGCCAGCAGCACCGGACTAGCGGGCGAACTCTACAATGAGCAGTTCTTC. The encoded protein is CASSTGLAGELYNEQFF.

The chain is built from TRBV27 and TRBJ2-7, with D possibly being TRBD1 or TRBD2 (5 bases each). CDR1 and CDR2 (germline): MNHEY, SMNVEV (reference sequence). The CDR3 sequence is 14 residues long. V was shortened by 5 bases and J by 6 bases, with 17 bases between the two germline ends. This CDR3 is CASSPRGVGGEQYF. DNA of the CDR3: TGTGCCAGCAGTCCCCGAGGGGTGGGTGGCGAGCAGTACTTC.

By share, this clone ranks as medium-sized (0.01 to 0.1%). V gene TRBV9 combines with J gene TRBJ2-5; D is possibly TRBD1 (6 bases). V was shortened by 0 bases and J by 5 bases, with 14 bases between the two germline ends. CDR3 length: 15 amino acids. Germline CDR1 is SGDLS and CDR2 is YYNGEE. The CDR3 loop reads CASSVVQGVGETQYF. The CDR3 nucleotides read TGTGCCAGCAGCGTAGTACAGGGAGTTGGGGAGACCCAGTACTTC.

The J gene is TRBJ1-6, the V gene TRBV9; a possible D gene is TRBD1 (5 bases). Germline CDR1 and CDR2: SGDLS and YYNGEE. Trimming stripped 4 bases from V and 7 bases from J, with 18 bases between. This CDR3 has 16 amino acids. The CDR3 region is CASSPGGSGRNSPLHF. CDR3 bases: TGTGCCAGCAGCCCTGGGGGGTCAGGAAGAAATTCACCCCTCCACTTT.